Listed below are T cell receptor beta chains from one sample, sequenced in a study of blood T cell repertoires in COVID-19. Assay used: immunoSEQ multiplex PCR; TCRdb lists only in-frame clones, some missing. The sample has fewer than 450,000 clones, over 75% seen once. Sequenced material: PBMCs or T cells enriched from blood (not recorded which). These receptors came from a woman between 25 and 40 years old who had recovered from COVID-19. CDR3s include the opening cysteine and the closing phenylalanine or tryptophan. The D gene is left open where the match is weak. Some rows mark clone size as missing; the rest say once, few, many or name a class of expanded clone.

j_gene: TRBJ2-3
d_gene: NA
abundance: NA
v_gene: TRBV4-3
len: 16
CDR3aa: CASSPSWGVSTDTQYF
CDR3nt: TGCGCCAGCAGCCCCTCTTGGGGGGTTAGCACAGATACGCAGTATTTT

j_gene: TRBJ1-4
d_gene: NA
abundance: NA
v_gene: TRBV15
len: 14
CDR3aa: CATSFRGRNEKLFF
CDR3nt: TGTGCCACCAGCTTCAGGGGCCGCAATGAAAAACTGTTTTTT

j_gene: TRBJ1-3
d_gene: NA
abundance: NA
v_gene: TRBV18
len: 16
CDR3aa: CASSPRAPFSGNTIYF
CDR3nt: TGTGCCAGCTCACCGCGGGCCCCCTTCTCTGGAAACACCATATATTTT

j_gene: TRBJ2-6
d_gene: NA
abundance: NA
v_gene: TRBV21-1
len: 16
CDR3aa: CASSKPRVSGANVLTF
CDR3nt: TGTGCCAGCAGCAAACCCCGGGTTTCGGGGGCCAACGTCCTGACTTTC

j_gene: TRBJ2-2
d_gene: TRBD1
abundance: NA
v_gene: TRBV2
len: 16
CDR3aa: CASTGAGQGGTGELFF
CDR3nt: TGTGCCAGCACTGGCGCGGGACAGGGGGGCACCGGGGAGCTGTTTTTT

j_gene: TRBJ1-2
d_gene: NA
abundance: NA
v_gene: TRBV6-6
len: 14
CDR3aa: CASNLQGVNYGYTF
CDR3nt: TGTGCCAGCAACCTTCAGGGCGTGAACTATGGCTACACCTTC

j_gene: TRBJ1-4
d_gene: NA
abundance: few
v_gene: TRBV7-6
len: 14
CDR3aa: CASSREGTNEKLFF
CDR3nt: TGTGCCAGCAGCCGGGAGGGGACTAATGAAAAACTGTTTTTT

j_gene: TRBJ1-6
d_gene: NA
abundance: NA
v_gene: TRBV7-8
len: 16
CDR3aa: CASSRMIGGNNSPLHF
CDR3nt: TGTGCCAGCAGTCGCATGATCGGAGGGAATAATTCACCCCTCCACTTT

j_gene: TRBJ1-1
d_gene: NA
abundance: NA
v_gene: TRBV28
len: 15
CDR3aa: CASSLHATVHTEAFF
CDR3nt: TGTGCCAGCAGTTTACACGCGACAGTGCACACTGAAGCTTTCTTT

j_gene: TRBJ2-7
d_gene: TRBD2
abundance: NA
v_gene: TRBV7-2
len: 14
CDR3aa: CASSLGLAGAEQYF
CDR3nt: TGTGCCAGCAGCTTAGGACTAGCGGGGGCCGAGCAGTACTTC

j_gene: TRBJ1-1
d_gene: TRBD1
abundance: NA
v_gene: TRBV6-5
len: 14
CDR3aa: CASNKDRGGTEAFF
CDR3nt: TGTGCCAGCAACAAAGACAGGGGCGGCACTGAAGCTTTCTTT

j_gene: TRBJ1-4
d_gene: TRBD1
abundance: NA
v_gene: TRBV2
len: 15
CDR3aa: CASIGQGTDNEKLFF
CDR3nt: TGTGCCAGCATAGGACAGGGGACCGATAATGAAAAACTGTTTTTT

j_gene: TRBJ2-7
d_gene: TRBD1
abundance: NA
v_gene: TRBV18
len: 14
CDR3aa: CASSPAGQGDTQYF
CDR3nt: TGTGCCAGCTCACCGGCGGGACAGGGGGACACGCAGTACTTC

j_gene: TRBJ2-2
d_gene: TRBD1
abundance: NA
v_gene: TRBV29-1
len: 23
CDR3aa: CSVPRHWTGLSGRGRGGTGELFF
CDR3nt: TGCAGCGTACCCAGACATTGGACAGGGTTAAGTGGCAGGGGGCGAGGAGGGACCGGGGAGCTGTTTTTT

j_gene: TRBJ2-5
d_gene: TRBD1
abundance: NA
v_gene: TRBV27
len: 16
CDR3aa: CASSPGTGRVGETQYF
CDR3nt: TGTGCCAGCAGTCCAGGGACAGGGCGGGTCGGAGAGACCCAGTACTTC

j_gene: TRBJ1-5
d_gene: NA
abundance: NA
v_gene: TRBV19
len: 13
CDR3aa: CASSIKLHQPQHF
CDR3nt: TGTGCCAGTAGTATCAAGCTTCATCAGCCCCAGCATTTT

j_gene: TRBJ2-6
d_gene: NA
abundance: NA
v_gene: TRBV4-3
len: 16
CDR3aa: CASSRGQPSGANVLTF
CDR3nt: TGCGCCAGCAGCCGAGGACAGCCCTCTGGGGCCAACGTCCTGACTTTC

j_gene: TRBJ1-2
d_gene: NA
abundance: NA
v_gene: TRBV3-1/TRBV3-2
len: 13
CDR3aa: CASSQDPQGGYTF
CDR3nt: TGTGCCAGCAGCCAAGATCCACAGGGAGGCTACACCTTC

j_gene: TRBJ1-2
d_gene: TRBD1
abundance: NA
v_gene: TRBV3-1/TRBV3-2
len: 16
CDR3aa: CASARGQGARIYGYTF
CDR3nt: TGTGCTAGCGCTCGGGGACAGGGGGCGCGCATCTATGGCTACACCTTC

j_gene: TRBJ2-7
d_gene: TRBD2
abundance: once
v_gene: TRBV28
len: 15
CDR3aa: CASSHRLAGGSEQYF
CDR3nt: TGTGCCAGCAGCCACCGACTAGCGGGGGGATCCGAGCAGTACTTC

j_gene: TRBJ1-4
d_gene: NA
abundance: NA
v_gene: TRBV21-1
len: 15
CDR3aa: CASSTGRGEVEKLFF
CDR3nt: TGTGCCAGCAGCACTGGGAGAGGAGAAGTTGAAAAACTGTTTTTT

j_gene: TRBJ2-5
d_gene: TRBD2
abundance: NA
v_gene: TRBV10-2
len: 17
CDR3aa: CASTGGGDKSHQETQYF
CDR3nt: TGCGCCAGCACCGGCGGGGGGGACAAGTCTCACCAAGAGACCCAGTACTTC